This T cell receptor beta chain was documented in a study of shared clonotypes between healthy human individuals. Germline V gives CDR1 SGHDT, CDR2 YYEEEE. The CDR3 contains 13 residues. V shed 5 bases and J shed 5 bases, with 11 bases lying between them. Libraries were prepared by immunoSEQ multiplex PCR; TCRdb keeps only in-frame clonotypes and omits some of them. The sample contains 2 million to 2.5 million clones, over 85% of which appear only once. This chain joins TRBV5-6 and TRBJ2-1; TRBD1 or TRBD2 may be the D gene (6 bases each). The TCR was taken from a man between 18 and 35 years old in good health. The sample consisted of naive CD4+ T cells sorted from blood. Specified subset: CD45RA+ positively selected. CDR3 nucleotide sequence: TGTGCCAGCAGTTTAAGGGGGGACAATGAGCAGTTCTTC. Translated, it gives CASSLRGDNEQFF. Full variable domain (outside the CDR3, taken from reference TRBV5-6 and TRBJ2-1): DAGVTQSPTHLIKTRGQQVTLRCSPKSGHDTVSWYQQALGQGPQFIFQYYEEEERQRGNFPDRFSGHQFPNYSSELNVNALLLGDSALYLCASSLRGDNEQFFGPGTRLTVL.